Listed here are 26 T cell receptor beta chains from one sample, sequenced in a study of T-cell memory formation after mild COVID-19. TCRdb processed the 5' RACE reads anew with MiXCR; each CDR3 protein has one entry. The sample holds 350,000 to 400,000 distinct CDR3 sequences; over 13% are singletons and the top ten take roughly a fifth. Sequencing input: PBMCs or a T cell subset sorted from them (not recorded which). The receptors here all came from a man in his late teens or twenties who had mild COVID-19 (a few samples of this study predate the infection). Cell type and time point are not known.

This clonotype has a count of ten or more. The chain recombines TRBV24-1 with TRBJ2-5, with no clear D. CDR3 length: 13 residues. Germline-derived CDR1 and CDR2 are KGHDR and SFDVKD. Trimming took 1 base from V and 3 from J, leaving 5 bases between them. CDR3 protein: CATSDFGKETQYF. The CDR3 region has the DNA TGTGCCACCAGTGATTTTGGAAAAGAGACCCAGTACTTC.

Ten or more counts support this clonotype. The chain couples TRBV27 to TRBJ1-6, with D hard to call. The V gene lost 5 bases and the J gene lost 5 bases, with 19 bases spanning the gap. CDR1 and CDR2 (germline): MNHEY, SMNVEV (reference sequence). CDR3 length: 17 amino acids. The CDR3 coding sequence is TGTGCCAGCAGTCCTACCGGGCCCTGGTTCCATAATTCACCCCTCCACTTT. Translating gives CASSPTGPWFHNSPLHF.

This clonotype was seen a handful of times. The chain links TRBV5-1 to TRBJ2-5; TRBD2 matches at 9 bases. CDR1 and CDR2 from the germline V gene are SGHRS and YFSETQ. CDR3 length: 15 residues. Losses at the gene ends were 4 bases for V and 5 bases for J; bases not matched to a gene: 9. CDR3 sequence (DNA): TGCGCCAGCAGCGGGGGTAGCGGGGGCTTGGAGACCCAGTACTTC. Its protein product is CASSGGSGGLETQYF.

The chain is built from TRBV4-3 and TRBJ2-2; D is unclear. This CDR3 comprises 15 residues. From germline, CDR1 is LGHNA and CDR2 YSLEER. V was pared by 0 bases and J by 8 bases, with 13 bases between. The CDR3 spells CASSQDVGCFGELFF. The CDR3 nucleotides read TGCGCCAGCAGCCAAGATGTAGGCTGTTTTGGGGAGCTGTTTTTT.

The V call is TRBV12-3 or TRBV12-4, the J call TRBJ2-1; tentative D call: TRBD1 (6 bases). V was clipped by 6 bases and J by 9 bases, with 12 bases between them. The CDR3 totals 12 residues. The CDR3 DNA is TGTGCCAGCAGCCGAACAGGGTTTGAGCAGTTCTTC. Translated: CASSRTGFEQFF.

The chain combines TRBV27 with TRBJ2-1; D may correspond to TRBD1 or TRBD2 (6 bases each). Trimming took 3 bases from V and 12 from J, leaving 18 bases between them. Germline V gene data show CDR1 as MNHEY and CDR2 as SMNVEV (reference sequence). The CDR3 runs 14 residues. The DNA of the CDR3 is TGTGCCAGCAGTTTCCCGGGGGCCATTTCCGTGCAGTTCTTC. Protein: CASSFPGAISVQFF.

This clonotype was counted between two and nine times. V is TRBV30 and J is TRBJ2-7, with 7 bases that match TRBD1. Looked up from germline, CDR1 is GTSNPN and CDR2 is SVGIG (reference sequence). V shed 1 base, J shed 1 base, and the junction held 4 bases outside the gene matches. The CDR3 loop spans 14 amino acids. CDR3 residues: CAWSADRLSYEQYF. The CDR3 region has the DNA TGTGCCTGGAGTGCGGACAGGCTATCCTACGAGCAGTACTTC.

This chain joins TRBV10-3 and TRBJ1-1; tentative D call: TRBD1 (5 bases). V lost 3 bases to trimming and J lost 1 base, with 15 bases between them. There are 16 residues in the CDR3. Germline CDR1 is ENHRY and CDR2 is SYGVKD. The CDR3 sequence is CAISDRARRGNTEAFF. DNA for the CDR3: TGTGCCATCAGTGACAGGGCCAGGCGAGGGAACACTGAAGCTTTCTTT.

The V call is TRBV20-1, the J call TRBJ2-2; D is unclear. Germline values: CDR1 DFQATT, CDR2 SNEGSKA (reference sequence). The CDR3 sequence is 15 residues long. V was trimmed by 0 bases and J by 5 bases, leaving 13 bases between them. CDR3 coding DNA: TGCAGTGCTAGAGATCCGGCAGTGACAACCGGGGAGCTGTTTTTT. Residues: CSARDPAVTTGELFF.

This clonotype was seen at least ten times. CDR3 bases: TGTGCCAGCAGTGAGGGACTAGCGGAAGAGACCCAGTACTTC. Residues: CASSEGLAEETQYF. The V and J genes are TRBV12-3 or TRBV12-4 and TRBJ2-5, with 11 bases matching TRBD2. The V and J ends lost 5 bases and 3 bases, in that order; junction bases with no gene match: 2. The length of the CDR3 is 14 residues.

The chain carries TRBV7-9 and TRBJ2-1, with D perhaps TRBD1 (6 bases). The CDR3 is 17 residues long. Germline V gene data show CDR1 as SEHNR and CDR2 as FQNEAQ (reference sequence). V shed 0 bases and J shed 5 bases, with 17 bases lying between them. CDR3 nucleotides: TGTGCCAGCAGCTTAGCGCTAACAGGGATCAGGGACAATGAGCAGTTCTTC. The encoded protein is CASSLALTGIRDNEQFF.

This clonotype was recorded many times. The genes are TRBV10-3 and TRBJ2-1; tentatively, D is TRBD1 or TRBD2 (5 bases each). CDR3 length equals 12 residues. V lost 6 bases and J 2 bases, leaving 5 bases between the germline ends. Germline V CDR1 and CDR2: ENHRY, SYGVKD. CDR3 nucleotide sequence: TGTGCCATCAGGGGGGCCTACAATGAGCAGTTCTTC. The encoded protein is CAIRGAYNEQFF.

The V call is TRBV28, the J call TRBJ2-6; no firm D call. The CDR3 spans 16 residues. The ends were cut back, 3 bases at V and 3 bases at J, with 12 bases in the middle. In germline, CDR1 is MDHEN, CDR2 SYDVKM. The CDR3 nucleotides are TGTGCCAGCAGTTTTTCTGACGGTCTTGGGGCCAACGTCCTGACTTTC. It yields the protein CASSFSDGLGANVLTF. Combining the CDR3 with reference TRBV28 and TRBJ2-6 gives the whole variable domain DVKVTQSSRYLVKRTGEKVFLECVQDMDHENMFWYRQDPGLGLRLIYFSYDVKMKEKGDIPEGYSVSREKKERFSLILESASTNQTSMYLCASSFSDGLGANVLTFGAGSRLTVL.

This clonotype was recorded a few times. The chain uses TRBV28 and TRBJ2-1, with 15 bases fitting TRBD2. This CDR3 region has 18 residues. The J segment lost 4 bases and the V segment lost 3 bases, leaving 7 bases of the junction unmatched. The germline V gene has CDR1 MDHEN and CDR2 SYDVKM. The CDR3 protein is CASSFWGLAGGSYNEQFF. The CDR3 coding sequence is TGTGCCAGCAGTTTCTGGGGACTAGCGGGGGGATCATACAATGAGCAGTTCTTC.

This clonotype was found many times. The rearrangement links TRBV5-1 to TRBJ2-7, with unresolved D. CDR3 length: 13 amino acids. CDR1 and CDR2 from the germline V gene are SGHRS and YFSETQ. The V gene lost 4 bases and the J gene lost 2 bases, with 10 bases spanning the gap. CDR3 coding DNA: TGCGCCAGCAGCGTTACTGAAACCTACGAGCAGTACTTC. Its protein is CASSVTETYEQYF.

The CDR3 reads CASSLDAGNTGELFF. The CDR3 DNA reads as TGCGCCAGCAGCTTGGACGCGGGGAACACCGGGGAGCTGTTTTTT. The chain employs TRBV5-1 and TRBJ2-2; D perhaps matches TRBD2 (5 bases). Germline CDR1 is SGHRS and CDR2 is YFSETQ. V lost 0 bases to trimming and J lost 1 base, with 7 bases between them. This CDR3 contains 15 residues.

The rearrangement joins TRBV12-3 or TRBV12-4 to TRBJ2-3; 9 bases align to TRBD2. The V gene end was trimmed by 6 bases and the J gene end by 7 bases; junction bases not matched to a gene: 8. This CDR3 region has 14 residues. CDR3 in DNA: TGTGCCAGCAGCCCTAGCGGGGCGAAGAATACGCAGTATTTT. It translates to CASSPSGAKNTQYF.

This clonotype has a handful of counts. V and J are TRBV7-2 and TRBJ1-2, with D possibly matching TRBD1 (5 bases). The CDR3 length is 14 residues. Germline assignment: CDR1 SGHTA and CDR2 FQGNSA. Trimming left V 4 bases short and J 8 bases short, with 17 bases between. The CDR3 sequence is CASSSVGALSGYTF. CDR3 sequence (DNA): TGTGCCAGCAGCTCGGTCGGGGCGTTGAGCGGCTACACCTTC.

The table lists this clonotype with many counts. The chain has TRBV24-1 and TRBJ2-5; D not resolved. CDR3 length: 13 amino acids. V gave up 4 bases and J gave up 5 bases, with 10 bases separating them. Germline V lookup: CDR1 KGHDR, CDR2 SFDVKD. DNA of the CDR3: TGTGCCACCAGTGACCCAACTTTGGAGACCCAGTACTTC. Protein: CATSDPTLETQYF.

This sequence joins TRBV11-2 and TRBJ2-3; no definite D call. CDR1 and CDR2 (germline): SGHAT, FQNNGV. The V end was cut by 0 bases, the J end by 3 bases, with 7 bases between. CDR3 length equals 14 residues. The CDR3 DNA reads TGTGCCAGCAGCTTAGATCTGGCGACAGATACGCAGTATTTT. Protein: CASSLDLATDTQYF. The whole variable domain, remainder taken from reference TRBV11-2 and TRBJ2-3, is EAGVAQSPRYKIIEKRQSVAFWCNPISGHATLYWYQQILGQGPKLLIQFQNNGVVDDSQLPKDRFSAERLKGVDSTLKIQPAKLEDSAVYLCASSLDLATDTQYFGPGTRLTVL.

This chain uses TRBV7-6 with TRBJ2-2, with TRBD2 matching over 13 bases. Germline V gene data show CDR1 as SGHVS and CDR2 as FNYEAQ. V was pared by 7 bases and J by 4 bases, with 15 bases of the junction left unmatched. CDR3 length: 19 residues. The CDR3 sequence: CASNIAPGLAGPGTGELFF. In nucleotides, the CDR3 is TGTGCCAGCAACATAGCGCCGGGACTAGCGGGACCTGGCACCGGGGAGCTGTTTTTT. Supplemented by reference TRBV7-6 and TRBJ2-2, the full variable domain reads GAGVSQSPRYKVTKRGQDVALRCDPISGHVSLYWYRQALGQGPEFLTYFNYEAQQDKSGLPNDRFSAERPEGSISTLTIQRTEQRDSAMYRCASNIAPGLAGPGTGELFFGEGSRLTVL.

V is TRBV5-1 and J is TRBJ1-1; unclear D gene. The CDR3 runs to 13 residues. CDR1 and CDR2 (germline): SGHRS, YFSETQ. Trimming removed 1 base at V and 6 bases at J, with 10 bases between. The CDR3 DNA is TGCGCCAGCAGCTTGATGGGTCCGCCTGAAGCTTTCTTT. This sequence encodes CASSLMGPPEAFF.

Only a few counts were recorded for this clonotype. This chain joins TRBV7-9 and TRBJ1-2, with D perhaps TRBD1 (5 bases). V was cut by 4 bases and J by 6 bases, with 12 bases left in between. CDR1 is SEHNR, CDR2 FQNEAQ, per germline (reference sequence). CDR3 length: 13 amino acids. The CDR3 region has the DNA TGTGCCAGCAGCTACGGGACTCCAAATGGCTACACCTTC. This encodes CASSYGTPNGYTF.

The CDR3, as DNA: TGCGCCAGCTGGACAGGGAGGGGGAACACTGAAGCTTTCTTT. Amino acid sequence: CASWTGRGNTEAFF. The chain employs TRBV4-1 and TRBJ1-1; 8 nucleotides align to TRBD1. Looked up from germline, CDR1 is MGHRA and CDR2 is YSYEKL. The CDR3 loop spans 14 amino acids. V dropped 8 bases and J dropped 1; count of bases not matched to a gene: 6.

This clonotype was observed a few times. CDR3 region: CASSQEVLANYGYTF. DNA for the CDR3: TGCGCCAGCAGCCAAGAGGTCCTGGCTAACTATGGCTACACCTTC. The J gene is TRBJ1-2, the V gene TRBV4-3; D is ambiguous. The CDR3 is made up of 15 amino acids. Germline V gene sequence: CDR1 LGHNA, CDR2 YSLEER. V was cut by 0 bases and J by 0 bases, with 8 bases left in between.

The gene calls are TRBV4-3 and TRBJ1-4, with D tentatively TRBD1 (6 bases). The CDR3 consists of 15 residues. V was trimmed by 0 bases and J by 10 bases, leaving 15 bases between them. The germline V gene encodes CDR1 LGHNA and CDR2 YSLEER. The CDR3 DNA reads as TGCGCCAGCAGCCAAGAACACAGGCAAGGGGGAAAACTGTTTTTT. Translation gives CASSQEHRQGGKLFF.